This TCR beta chain came from a study of beta chain features in type 1 diabetes. The CDR3 consists of 14 residues. Germline assignment: CDR1 GTSNPN and CDR2 SVGIG (reference sequence). Trimming removed 5 bases from V and 7 bases from J; junction bases left unmatched: 8. Isolated RNA was reverse transcribed in full, so expressed TCRB transcripts were sequenced. Profiled with immunoSEQ multiplex PCR; TCRdb holds only in-frame clones, not every one. The sample lists more than 250,000 clones, roughly 15% occurring once. Whole-study findings and limits: Patients showed naive, central memory and Treg TCRB repertoires that appeared more similar than those of healthy donors. Within each of all four CD4+ subsets, Type 1 diabetes patients had TCRB CDR3s that were moderately but significantly shorter.

This clone appeared a few times. The antigen is unknown. The V call is TRBV30, the J call TRBJ1-4; 9 bases are a match to TRBD1. The source of this sequence is a young man with type 1 diabetes. What was sequenced was naive CD4+ T cells from blood. CDR3 region: CAWQAGTGTEKLFF. CDR3 sequence (DNA): TGTGCCTGGCAGGCCGGGACAGGGACTGAAAAACTGTTTTTT.